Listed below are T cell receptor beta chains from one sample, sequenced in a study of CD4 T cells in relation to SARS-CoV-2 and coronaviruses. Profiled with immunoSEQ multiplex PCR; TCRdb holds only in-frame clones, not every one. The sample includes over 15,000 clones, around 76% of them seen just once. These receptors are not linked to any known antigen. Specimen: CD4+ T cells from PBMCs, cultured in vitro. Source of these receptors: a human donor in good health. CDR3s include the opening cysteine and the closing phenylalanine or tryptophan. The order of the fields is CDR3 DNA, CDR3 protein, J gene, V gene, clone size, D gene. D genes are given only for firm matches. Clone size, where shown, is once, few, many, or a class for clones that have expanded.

DNA: TGTGCCAGCAGCTTAGGGTCGGGGCTAAGCTCCTACGAGCAGTACTTC; CDR3: CASSLGSGLSSYEQYF; J: TRBJ2-7; V: TRBV7-2; size: NA; D: NA
DNA: TGTGCCAGCAGCCTCTTTGGGGACACCGGGGAGCTGTTTTTT; CDR3: CASSLFGDTGELFF; J: TRBJ2-2; V: TRBV11-3; size: NA; D: NA
DNA: TGTGCCAGTAGTATCTTTGGTGCGCAGGGAGGCGGCTACACCTTC; CDR3: CASSIFGAQGGGYTF; J: TRBJ1-2; V: TRBV19; size: NA; D: NA
DNA: TGTGCCATCAGTGAGGGGAGCGCATTTGAAAAACTGTTTTTT; CDR3: CAISEGSAFEKLFF; J: TRBJ1-4; V: TRBV10-3; size: NA; D: NA
DNA: TGTGCCAGCAGTGGACAGGGGGATAAGCAGTACTTC; CDR3: CASSGQGDKQYF; J: TRBJ2-7; V: TRBV2; size: NA; D: TRBD1
DNA: TGTGCCTGGAGCCCCAGTCCTAACACCATATATTTT; CDR3: CAWSPSPNTIYF; J: TRBJ1-3; V: TRBV30; size: NA; D: NA
DNA: TGTGCCAGCAGCGCCGGGACAGGACCCTACGAGCAGTACTTC; CDR3: CASSAGTGPYEQYF; J: TRBJ2-7; V: TRBV11-3; size: NA; D: TRBD1
DNA: TGTGCCAGCTCACCAAGGCAGGGGGCTGGCACAGATACGCAGTATTTT; CDR3: CASSPRQGAGTDTQYF; J: TRBJ2-3; V: TRBV18; size: NA; D: TRBD1
DNA: TGCGCCAGCAGCCAATCCGGACAGCGAGTCTATGGCTACACCTTC; CDR3: CASSQSGQRVYGYTF; J: TRBJ1-2; V: TRBV5-1; size: NA; D: NA
DNA: TGCAGCGTCGCGACTAGTGCCTACGAGCAGTACTTC; CDR3: CSVATSAYEQYF; J: TRBJ2-7; V: TRBV29-1; size: NA; D: NA
DNA: TGTGCCAGCAGGCCCACAGCGGGCTCTCGGGGCGGGATGAACACTGAAGCTTTCTTT; CDR3: CASRPTAGSRGGMNTEAFF; J: TRBJ1-1; V: TRBV3-1/TRBV3-2; size: once; D: NA
DNA: TGTGCCAGCAGCCAGGGCGGGGGTCGGGAGACCCAGTACTTC; CDR3: CASSQGGGRETQYF; J: TRBJ2-5; V: TRBV11-2; size: NA; D: TRBD2
DNA: TGCGCCAGCAGCTTGGGCCAGACAGGGATCGGTGGAAACACCATATATTTT; CDR3: CASSLGQTGIGGNTIYF; J: TRBJ1-3; V: TRBV5-1; size: NA; D: TRBD1
DNA: TGCGCCAGCAGTCCATTGTCCTCCCCGGTGACAGGGTGTAATCAGCCCCAGCATTTT; CDR3: CASSPLSSPVTGCNQPQHF; J: TRBJ1-5; V: TRBV4-3; size: NA; D: TRBD1
DNA: TGCGCCAGCAGCCAAGGGGGGTCGGAGACCCAGTACTTC; CDR3: CASSQGGSETQYF; J: TRBJ2-5; V: TRBV4-1; size: NA; D: NA
DNA: TGTGCCTGGAGTGTAGGGAACCCCCGATCCTACGAGCAGTACTTC; CDR3: CAWSVGNPRSYEQYF; J: TRBJ2-7; V: TRBV30; size: NA; D: NA
DNA: TGTGCCAGCAGCTTGGATAGTAGCGGGAGGGCCGCTGGACAAGAGACCCAGTACTTC; CDR3: CASSLDSSGRAAGQETQYF; J: TRBJ2-5; V: TRBV5-4; size: NA; D: TRBD2
DNA: TGTGCCAGCTCACCACCGTTAGTGGGAGTGTACGAGCAGTACTTC; CDR3: CASSPPLVGVYEQYF; J: TRBJ2-7; V: TRBV18; size: NA; D: NA